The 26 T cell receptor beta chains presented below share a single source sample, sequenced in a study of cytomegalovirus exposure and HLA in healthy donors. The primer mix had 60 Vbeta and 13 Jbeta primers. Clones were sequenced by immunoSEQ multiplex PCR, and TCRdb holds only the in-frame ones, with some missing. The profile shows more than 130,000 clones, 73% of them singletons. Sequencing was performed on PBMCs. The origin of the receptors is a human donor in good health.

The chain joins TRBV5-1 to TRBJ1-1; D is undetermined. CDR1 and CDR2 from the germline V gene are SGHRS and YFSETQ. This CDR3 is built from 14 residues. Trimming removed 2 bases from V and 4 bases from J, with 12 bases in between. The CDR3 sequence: CASSLTQVGTEAFF. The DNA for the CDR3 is TGCGCCAGCAGCTTAACCCAGGTGGGCACTGAAGCTTTCTTT.

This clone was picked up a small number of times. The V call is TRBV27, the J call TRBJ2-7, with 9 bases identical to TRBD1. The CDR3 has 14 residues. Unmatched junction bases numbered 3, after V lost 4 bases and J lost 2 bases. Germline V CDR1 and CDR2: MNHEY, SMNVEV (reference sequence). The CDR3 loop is CASSYRQGAYEQYF. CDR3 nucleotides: TGTGCCAGCAGTTACCGACAGGGGGCCTACGAGCAGTACTTC.

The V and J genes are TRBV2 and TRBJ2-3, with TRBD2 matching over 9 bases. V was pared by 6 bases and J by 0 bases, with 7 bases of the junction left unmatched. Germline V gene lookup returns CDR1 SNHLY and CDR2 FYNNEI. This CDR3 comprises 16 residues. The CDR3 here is CASSPLAGTSTDTQYF. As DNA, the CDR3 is TGTGCCAGCAGCCCCCTAGCGGGGACTAGCACAGATACGCAGTATTTT.

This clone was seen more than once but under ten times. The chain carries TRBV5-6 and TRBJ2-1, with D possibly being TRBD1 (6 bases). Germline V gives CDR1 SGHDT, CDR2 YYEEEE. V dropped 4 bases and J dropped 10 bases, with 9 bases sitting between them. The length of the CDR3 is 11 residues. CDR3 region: CASSGDIEQFF. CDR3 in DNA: TGTGCCAGCAGCGGGGACATCGAGCAGTTCTTC.

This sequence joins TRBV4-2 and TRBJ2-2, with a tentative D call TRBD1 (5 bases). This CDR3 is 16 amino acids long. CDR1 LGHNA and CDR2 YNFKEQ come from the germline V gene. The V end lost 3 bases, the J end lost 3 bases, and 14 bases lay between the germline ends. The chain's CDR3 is CASSHPTFRDTGELFF. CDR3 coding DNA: TGTGCCAGCAGCCATCCAACATTCAGGGACACCGGGGAGCTGTTTTTT.

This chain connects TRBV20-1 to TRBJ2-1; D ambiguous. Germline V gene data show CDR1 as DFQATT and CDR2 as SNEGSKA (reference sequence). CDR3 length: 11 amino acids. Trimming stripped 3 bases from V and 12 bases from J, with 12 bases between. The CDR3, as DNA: TGCAGTGCTAGTATAGGAAGAGGGCAGTTCTTC. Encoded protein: CSASIGRGQFF.

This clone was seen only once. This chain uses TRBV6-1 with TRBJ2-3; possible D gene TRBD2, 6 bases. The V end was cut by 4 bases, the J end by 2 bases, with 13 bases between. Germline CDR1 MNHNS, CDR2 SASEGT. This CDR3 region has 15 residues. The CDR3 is CASSVRAGHTDTQYF. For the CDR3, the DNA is TGTGCCAGCAGTGTGCGAGCGGGTCACACAGATACGCAGTATTTT.

CDR3 bases: TGTGCCAGCTCCTCCCCCCCCGGGACTAGCGCCCAAGAGACCCAGTACTTC. Protein: CASSSPPGTSAQETQYF. V usage is TRBV5-4 and J usage is TRBJ2-5; 10 nucleotides align to TRBD2. The V gene's germline CDR1 is SGHNT and CDR2 YYREEE (reference sequence). The CDR3 is 17 amino acids. The V gene end was trimmed by 7 bases and the J gene end by 1 base; junction bases not matched to a gene: 13.

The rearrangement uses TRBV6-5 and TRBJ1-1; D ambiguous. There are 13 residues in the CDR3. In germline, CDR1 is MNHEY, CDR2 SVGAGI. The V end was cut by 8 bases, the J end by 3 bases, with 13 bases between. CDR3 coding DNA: TGTGCCAGCTCCTCCTTGGCGGACACTGAAGCTTTCTTT. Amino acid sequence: CASSSLADTEAFF.

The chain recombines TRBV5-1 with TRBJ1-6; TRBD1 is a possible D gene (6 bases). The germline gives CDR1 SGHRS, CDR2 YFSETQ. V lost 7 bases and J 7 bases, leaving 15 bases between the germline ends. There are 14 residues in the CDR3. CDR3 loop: CASGATGSNSPLHF. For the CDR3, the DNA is TGCGCCAGCGGGGCTACAGGGTCCAATTCACCCCTCCACTTT.

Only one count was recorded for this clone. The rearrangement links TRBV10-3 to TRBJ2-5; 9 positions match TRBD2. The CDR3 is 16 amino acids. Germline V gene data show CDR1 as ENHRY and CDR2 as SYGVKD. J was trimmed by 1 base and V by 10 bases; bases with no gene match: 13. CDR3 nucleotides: TGTGCCACTACTCAGGCGGGGGGGCCTGGCCAAGAGACCCAGTACTTC. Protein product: CATTQAGGPGQETQYF.

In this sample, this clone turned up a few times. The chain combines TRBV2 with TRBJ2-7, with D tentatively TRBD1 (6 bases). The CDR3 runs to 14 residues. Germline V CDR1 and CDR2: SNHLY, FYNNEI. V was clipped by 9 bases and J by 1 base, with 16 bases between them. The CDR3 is CASRPDTGSYEQYF. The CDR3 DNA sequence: TGTGCCAGTCGACCCGATACAGGGTCCTACGAGCAGTACTTC.

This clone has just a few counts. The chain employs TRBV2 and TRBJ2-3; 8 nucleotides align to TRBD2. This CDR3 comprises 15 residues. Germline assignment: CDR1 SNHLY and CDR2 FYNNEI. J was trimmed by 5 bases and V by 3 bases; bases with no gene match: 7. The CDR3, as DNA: TGTGCCAGCAGTGACTCGGGAGGGCCGGGAGATACGCAGTATTTT. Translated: CASSDSGGPGDTQYF.

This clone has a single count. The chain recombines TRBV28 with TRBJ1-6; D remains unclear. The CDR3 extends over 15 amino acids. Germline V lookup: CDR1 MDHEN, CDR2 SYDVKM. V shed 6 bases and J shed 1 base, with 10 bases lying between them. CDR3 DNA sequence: TGTGCCAGCAGCCCTAGATGGTCCTATAATTCACCCCTCCACTTT. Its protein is CASSPRWSYNSPLHF.

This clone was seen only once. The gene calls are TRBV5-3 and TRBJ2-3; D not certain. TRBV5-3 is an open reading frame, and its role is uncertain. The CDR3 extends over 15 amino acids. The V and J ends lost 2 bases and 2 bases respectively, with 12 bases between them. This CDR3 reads CARSLTYPYTDTQYF. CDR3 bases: TGTGCCAGAAGCTTAACTTATCCTTACACAGATACGCAGTATTTT.

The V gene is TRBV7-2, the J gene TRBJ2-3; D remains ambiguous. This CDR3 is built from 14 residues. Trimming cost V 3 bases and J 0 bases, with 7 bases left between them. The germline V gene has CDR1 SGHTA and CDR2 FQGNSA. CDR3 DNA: TGTGCCAGCAGCTTTGGAGCTAGCACAGATACGCAGTATTTT. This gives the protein CASSFGASTDTQYF.

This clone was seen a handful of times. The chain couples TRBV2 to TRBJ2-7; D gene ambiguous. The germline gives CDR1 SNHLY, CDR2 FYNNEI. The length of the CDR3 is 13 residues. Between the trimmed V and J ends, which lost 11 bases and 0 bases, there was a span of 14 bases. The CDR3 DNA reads TGTGCCTCGAGGTTCAGACGCTCCTACGAGCAGTACTTC. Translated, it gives CASRFRRSYEQYF.

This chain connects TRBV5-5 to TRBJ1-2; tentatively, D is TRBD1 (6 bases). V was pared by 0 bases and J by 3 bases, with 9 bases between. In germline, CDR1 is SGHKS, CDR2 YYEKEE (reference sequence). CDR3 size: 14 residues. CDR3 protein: CASSLARGDYGYTF. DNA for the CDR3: TGTGCCAGCAGCTTGGCCAGGGGTGACTATGGCTACACCTTC.

This CDR3 reads CASSATVSGNTIYF. For the CDR3, the DNA is TGTGCCAGCAGTGCGACAGTCTCTGGAAACACCATATATTTT. The chain joins TRBV2 to TRBJ1-3, with a weak D call TRBD1 (5 bases). This CDR3 comprises 14 residues. CDR1 SNHLY and CDR2 FYNNEI come from the germline V gene. V was pared by 4 bases and J by 0 bases, with 7 bases between.

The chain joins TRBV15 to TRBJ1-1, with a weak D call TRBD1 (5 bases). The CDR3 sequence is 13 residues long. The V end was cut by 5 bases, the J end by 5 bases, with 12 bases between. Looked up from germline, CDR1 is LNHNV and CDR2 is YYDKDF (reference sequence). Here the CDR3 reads CATSPTPGTEAFF. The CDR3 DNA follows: TGTGCCACCAGCCCTACTCCAGGGACTGAAGCTTTCTTT.

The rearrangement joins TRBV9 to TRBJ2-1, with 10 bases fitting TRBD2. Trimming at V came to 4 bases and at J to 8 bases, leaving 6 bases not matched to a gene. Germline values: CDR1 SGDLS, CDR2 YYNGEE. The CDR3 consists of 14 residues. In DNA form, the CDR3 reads TGTGCCAGCAGCCCCAGCGGGGGGGACCATGAGCAGTTCTTC. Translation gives CASSPSGGDHEQFF.

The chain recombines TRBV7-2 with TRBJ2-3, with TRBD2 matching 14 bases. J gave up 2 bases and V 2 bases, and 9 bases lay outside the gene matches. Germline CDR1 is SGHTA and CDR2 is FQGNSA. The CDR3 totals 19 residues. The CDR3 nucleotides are TGTGCCAGCAGCTTATTGTACGGGACTAGCGGGGGTATCACAGATACGCAGTATTTT. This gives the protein CASSLLYGTSGGITDTQYF.

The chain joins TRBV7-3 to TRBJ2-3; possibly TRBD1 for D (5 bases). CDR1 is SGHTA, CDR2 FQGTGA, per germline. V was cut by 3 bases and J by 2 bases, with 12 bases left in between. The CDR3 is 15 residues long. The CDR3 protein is CASSFQGYDTDTQYF. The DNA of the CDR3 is TGTGCCAGCAGCTTCCAGGGATATGACACAGATACGCAGTATTTT.

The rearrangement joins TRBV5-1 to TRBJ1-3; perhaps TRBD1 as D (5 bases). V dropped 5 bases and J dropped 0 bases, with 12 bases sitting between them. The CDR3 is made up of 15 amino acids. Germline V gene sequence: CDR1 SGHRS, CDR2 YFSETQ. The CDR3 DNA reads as TGCGCCAGCAGGGGGGGGAGTGACTCTGGAAACACCATATATTTT. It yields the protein CASRGGSDSGNTIYF.

CDR3 in amino acids: CASGLVGGFYEQFF. In nucleotides, the CDR3 is TGTGCTAGTGGTTTGGTTGGGGGGTTCTATGAGCAGTTCTTC. The chain uses TRBV12-5 and TRBJ2-1; possible D gene TRBD2, 6 bases. This CDR3 is built from 14 residues. The V gene lost 0 bases and the J gene lost 8 bases, with 11 bases spanning the gap. Per the germline V gene, CDR1 is LGHNT and CDR2 is FRNRAP.

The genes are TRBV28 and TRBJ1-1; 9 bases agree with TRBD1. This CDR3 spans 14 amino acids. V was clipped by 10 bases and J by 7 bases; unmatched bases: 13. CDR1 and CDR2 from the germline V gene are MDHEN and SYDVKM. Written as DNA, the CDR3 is TGTGCCACCACCGGGACAGGGCGCAACCGTGAAGCTTTCTTT. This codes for CATTGTGRNREAFF.